What follows describes a single T cell receptor (beta chain). The data were taken from a study of blood T cell repertoires in COVID-19. Study context: Nucleic acid was either cDNA or gDNA, and it came from T cells, B-cell-depleted T cells, or PBMCs.

The germline CDR1 and CDR2 sequences are SGHTA and FQGTGA. V lost 4 bases and J lost 0, with 12 bases in between. This CDR3 contains 15 residues. The repertoire was sequenced with immunoSEQ multiplex PCR; TCRdb's copy has only in-frame clones and lacks some. The sample lists tens of thousands of clones, 70% to 90% occurring once. What was sequenced was peripheral blood. This TCR was sampled from a woman aged 80 or over with acute or convalescent COVID-19. The J gene is TRBJ1-1, the V gene TRBV7-3; tentative D call: TRBD1 (5 bases). The CDR3 region is CASSSLGLMNTEAFF. CDR3 DNA sequence: TGTGCCAGCAGCTCCCTGGGGCTGATGAACACTGAAGCTTTCTTT.